These T cell receptor beta chains were read from a single sample in a study of cytotoxic CD8 clonotypes in ibrutinib-treated CLL. This table comes from immunoSEQ multiplex PCR, and its TCRdb copy is limited to in-frame clones, with some not included. The data hold some 310,000 clones, with more than 65% observed a single time. Sequencing used PBMCs, obtained before ibrutinib treatment. These receptors all stem from a human donor with chronic lymphocytic leukemia. CDR3s include the opening cysteine and the closing phenylalanine or tryptophan. A D gene is named only where the DNA matches it firmly. Clone size, where shown, is once, few, many, or a class for clones that have expanded.

j_call: TRBJ2-5
clone_size: -
v_call: TRBV4-1
d_call: TRBD2
cdr3_aa: CASSRFGGGPRETQYF
cdr3_nt: TGCGCCAGCAGCCGCTTTGGGGGAGGGCCTCGGGAGACCCAGTACTTC

j_call: TRBJ1-1
clone_size: -
v_call: TRBV27
d_call: TRBD1
cdr3_aa: CASNSGQGYTEAFF
cdr3_nt: TGTGCCAGCAATTCCGGACAGGGGTACACTGAAGCTTTCTTT

j_call: TRBJ1-3
clone_size: -
v_call: TRBV27
d_call: TRBD1
cdr3_aa: CASSPDRAGNTIYF
cdr3_nt: TGTGCCAGCAGTCCCGACAGGGCTGGAAACACCATATATTTT

j_call: TRBJ2-7
clone_size: -
v_call: TRBV4-1
d_call: -
cdr3_aa: CASSPQGTATPLSGEQYF
cdr3_nt: TGCGCCAGCAGCCCACAGGGGACGGCCACCCCTCTGAGCGGGGAGCAGTACTTC

j_call: TRBJ2-7
clone_size: -
v_call: TRBV7-8
d_call: -
cdr3_aa: CASSLDAGGEQYF
cdr3_nt: TGTGCCAGCAGCTTGGATGCGGGTGGAGAGCAGTACTTC

j_call: TRBJ2-1
clone_size: -
v_call: TRBV2
d_call: TRBD2
cdr3_aa: CASSGGLATRGSYNEQFF
cdr3_nt: TGTGCCAGCAGTGGGGGACTAGCGACAAGAGGCTCCTACAATGAGCAGTTCTTC

j_call: TRBJ2-1
clone_size: -
v_call: TRBV4-1
d_call: TRBD2
cdr3_aa: CASRAAGWGDNEQFF
cdr3_nt: TGCGCCAGCAGAGCAGCGGGATGGGGTGACAATGAGCAGTTCTTC

j_call: TRBJ2-2
clone_size: once
v_call: TRBV28
d_call: -
cdr3_aa: CASSFGAGTGELFF
cdr3_nt: TGTGCCAGCAGTTTTGGGGCGGGTACCGGGGAGCTGTTTTTT

j_call: TRBJ1-2
clone_size: -
v_call: TRBV6-5
d_call: -
cdr3_aa: CASSYSGNYGYTF
cdr3_nt: TGTGCCAGCAGTTACTCGGGCAACTATGGCTACACCTTC

j_call: TRBJ2-4
clone_size: -
v_call: TRBV28
d_call: TRBD2
cdr3_aa: CASSLSVLAGGGDF
cdr3_nt: TGTGCCAGCAGTTTATCCGTGCTAGCGGGAGGGGGGGACTTC

j_call: TRBJ1-4
clone_size: -
v_call: TRBV4-2
d_call: -
cdr3_aa: CASSLLNIGNRATNEKLFF
cdr3_nt: TGTGCCAGCAGCCTTCTGAATATAGGAAACCGTGCAACTAATGAAAAACTGTTTTTT

j_call: TRBJ1-2
clone_size: -
v_call: TRBV7-9
d_call: -
cdr3_aa: CASSPQDNYGYTF
cdr3_nt: TGTGCCAGCAGCCCTCAGGATAACTATGGCTACACCTTC

j_call: TRBJ2-2
clone_size: -
v_call: TRBV19
d_call: TRBD1
cdr3_aa: CASRKQGASTGELFF
cdr3_nt: TGTGCCAGTAGAAAACAGGGGGCAAGCACCGGGGAGCTGTTTTTT

j_call: TRBJ2-7
clone_size: -
v_call: TRBV11-3
d_call: -
cdr3_aa: CASSPQGGLAGSYEQYF
cdr3_nt: TGTGCCAGCAGCCCCCAGGGGGGCCTAGCGGGCTCCTACGAGCAGTACTTC

j_call: TRBJ2-6
clone_size: few
v_call: TRBV29-1
d_call: -
cdr3_aa: CSARVTGANVLTF
cdr3_nt: TGCAGCGCTCGGGTCACTGGGGCCAACGTCCTGACTTTC

j_call: TRBJ2-1
clone_size: -
v_call: TRBV25-1
d_call: -
cdr3_aa: CASTTPSETEQFF
cdr3_nt: TGTGCCAGCACTACTCCTAGCGAAACTGAGCAGTTCTTC

j_call: TRBJ2-1
clone_size: few
v_call: TRBV4-1
d_call: TRBD2
cdr3_aa: CASSQAAGVHEQFF
cdr3_nt: TGCGCCAGCAGCCAAGCAGCGGGAGTACATGAGCAGTTCTTC

j_call: TRBJ2-1
clone_size: -
v_call: TRBV28
d_call: -
cdr3_aa: CASSVPAEGNEQFF
cdr3_nt: TGTGCCAGCAGTGTTCCAGCGGAGGGCAATGAGCAGTTCTTC

j_call: TRBJ2-6
clone_size: -
v_call: TRBV19
d_call: TRBD1
cdr3_aa: CASSIYRGSGANVLTF
cdr3_nt: TGTGCCAGTAGTATTTACAGGGGCTCTGGGGCCAACGTCCTGACTTTC

j_call: TRBJ2-7
clone_size: -
v_call: TRBV5-4
d_call: TRBD1
cdr3_aa: CASSSPGQGYEQYF
cdr3_nt: TGTGCCAGCAGCTCGCCGGGACAGGGGTACGAGCAGTACTTC

j_call: TRBJ2-1
clone_size: -
v_call: TRBV30
d_call: TRBD2
cdr3_aa: CAWASGRAHEQFF
cdr3_nt: TGTGCCTGGGCTAGCGGGAGGGCCCATGAGCAGTTCTTC

j_call: TRBJ1-2
clone_size: -
v_call: TRBV6-5
d_call: TRBD1
cdr3_aa: CASSSQGGGGYTF
cdr3_nt: TGTGCCAGCAGTTCTCAGGGGGGAGGTGGCTACACCTTC

j_call: TRBJ1-4
clone_size: -
v_call: TRBV19
d_call: -
cdr3_aa: CASSILIVGGGEKLFF
cdr3_nt: TGTGCCAGTAGTATATTAATTGTGGGGGGAGGCGAAAAACTGTTTTTT

j_call: TRBJ1-5
clone_size: once
v_call: TRBV30
d_call: -
cdr3_aa: CAWSVRGDWSLNQPQHF
cdr3_nt: TGTGCCTGGAGTGTACGGGGTGATTGGAGTCTCAATCAGCCCCAGCATTTT